The sample holds a few counts of the clone carrying this TCR beta chain. Its antigen is undetermined. The germline V gene encodes CDR1 SGHTA and CDR2 FQGTGA. The CDR3 is 18 residues long. J lost 9 bases, V lost 0 bases, and 14 bases had no gene match. Together with a sample-barcoded 5' primer, a J-beta primer mix was included in a second PCR lasting about 7 to 11 cycles. Every cDNA was tagged by a template-switch adaptor with 12 random nucleotides. TCRdb re-called the 5' RACE reads through MiXCR, storing one row per CDR3 protein. The sample lists around 1,900,000 distinct CDR3 sequences, 30% to 40% occurring once. The sample comes from a study of blood T cells in healthy people across ages. The study, taken as a whole, reports: In long-lived donors, naive CD4+ cell counts and diversity exceeded those of aged donors.

V gene TRBV7-3 combines with J gene TRBJ2-1; 10 nucleotides line up with TRBD2. The receptor comes from a human donor in good health. The sequencing input was blood. In nucleotides, the CDR3 is TGTGCCAGCAGCTTAACTACAGCTAGCGGGGGTTGGAGTGGTGAGCAGTTCTTC. As protein: CASSLTTASGGWSGEQFF.